This is a list of T cell receptor beta chains from one sample in a study of T cell responses to AZD1222 COVID-19 vaccine. TCRdb's copy holds only in-frame clones and misses some; the assay was immunoSEQ multiplex PCR. In the table there are tens of thousands of clones, roughly 90% of which are singletons. The specimen comprised peripheral blood, sampled 28 days after the second AZD1222 dose. The receptors derive from an adult who received the AZD1222 COVID-19 vaccine. CDR3s include the opening cysteine and the closing phenylalanine or tryptophan. The order of the fields is D gene, J gene, clone size, V gene, CDR3 protein, CDR3 DNA. The D gene is left open where the match is weak. Clone size is not always given. Where it is, it says once, few, many or a class for expanded clones.

.,TRBJ2-5,.,TRBV2,CAGSRGGTQETQYF,TGTGCCGGATCCAGGGGCGGGACCCAGGAGACCCAGTACTTC
.,TRBJ1-1,.,TRBV5-5,CASSPPQAPNTEAFF,TGTGCCAGCAGCCCCCCGCAGGCGCCGAACACTGAAGCTTTCTTT
TRBD1,TRBJ2-5,.,TRBV9,CASSGAGGIRETQYF,TGTGCCAGCAGCGGAGCAGGGGGAATCAGAGAGACCCAGTACTTC
TRBD2,TRBJ2-7,.,TRBV18,CASTTQGTSGSSPSYEQYF,TGTGCCAGCACGACTCAAGGGACTAGCGGGAGTAGCCCCTCCTACGAGCAGTACTTC
.,TRBJ1-5,.,TRBV27,CASSLSGFNQPQHF,TGTGCCAGCAGTTTGTCAGGATTCAATCAGCCCCAGCATTTT
.,TRBJ1-4,.,TRBV27,CASRRGGRGEKLFF,TGTGCCAGCAGAAGGGGTGGGCGAGGGGAAAAACTGTTTTTT
.,TRBJ2-7,.,TRBV9,CASSVAAGAPYEQYF,TGTGCCAGCAGCGTAGCGGCAGGGGCTCCCTACGAGCAGTACTTC
.,TRBJ1-2,.,TRBV5-1,CASSPGAWSGYTF,TGCGCCAGCAGCCCCGGGGCCTGGTCTGGCTACACCTTC
TRBD1,TRBJ1-5,.,TRBV6-1,CASSVHRGPGYSNQPQHF,TGTGCCAGCAGTGTTCACAGGGGGCCAGGATATAGCAATCAGCCCCAGCATTTT
TRBD2,TRBJ2-3,.,TRBV18,CASSGEGDTQYF,TGTGCCAGCTCAGGGGAGGGAGATACGCAGTATTTT
.,TRBJ2-7,.,TRBV3-1/TRBV3-2,CASSQAGPGTSAYEQYF,TGTGCCAGCAGCCAAGCAGGCCCCGGCACTTCGGCCTACGAGCAGTACTTC
.,TRBJ2-2,.,TRBV7-8,CASSLGRSGELFF,TGTGCCAGCAGCTTAGGGAGATCTGGGGAGCTGTTTTTT
TRBD2,TRBJ2-5,.,TRBV29-1,CSVRGRAGETQYF,TGCAGCGTTCGAGGGAGGGCCGGAGAGACCCAGTACTTC
TRBD1,TRBJ2-5,.,TRBV24-1,CATSDRDRAGETQYF,TGTGCCACCAGTGACCGTGACAGGGCGGGAGAGACCCAGTACTTC
.,TRBJ2-3,.,TRBV7-3,CASSEMGGSRGDTQYF,TGTGCCAGCAGCGAAATGGGAGGTTCTCGGGGAGATACGCAGTATTTT
TRBD1,TRBJ2-5,.,TRBV7-9,CASSFGTGGETQYF,TGTGCCAGCAGCTTTGGGACAGGGGGAGAGACCCAGTACTTC
TRBD1,TRBJ2-1,.,TRBV20-1,CSARQGYEQFF,TGCAGTGCGCGACAGGGATATGAGCAGTTCTTC
.,TRBJ1-1,once,TRBV10-3,CAISREGNTEAFF,TGTGCCATCAGTCGAGAGGGGAACACTGAAGCTTTCTTT
.,TRBJ1-4,.,TRBV23-1,CASGPGGTNEKLFF,TGCGCCAGCGGACCGGGGGGGACTAATGAAAAACTGTTTTTT
.,TRBJ1-5,.,TRBV27,CASSSTPSPNQPQHF,TGTGCCAGCAGTTCCACCCCTTCGCCTAATCAGCCCCAGCATTTT
.,TRBJ2-2,.,TRBV14,CASSHCGTGELFF,TGTGCCAGCAGCCATTGTGGGACCGGGGAGCTGTTTTTT
.,TRBJ1-1,.,TRBV6-5,CASSLWGTEAFF,TGTGCCAGCAGTTTGTGGGGGACTGAAGCTTTCTTT
.,TRBJ1-4,.,TRBV21-1,CASTSRGLNEKLFF,TGTGCCAGCACCTCTCGGGGGCTTAATGAAAAACTGTTTTTT
.,TRBJ1-3,.,TRBV18,CASSLGAPSSGNTIYF,TGTGCCAGCTCACTGGGGGCGCCTAGCTCTGGAAACACCATATATTTT
.,TRBJ1-3,.,TRBV18,CASSSSGSGNTIYF,TGTGCCAGCTCATCCTCAGGGTCCGGAAACACCATATATTTT
TRBD1,TRBJ1-2,.,TRBV6-5,CASSQQGARGYTF,TGTGCCAGCAGTCAACAGGGGGCGAGGGGCTACACCTTC
TRBD2,TRBJ2-2,once,TRBV5-1,CASSFTTGLSNTGELFF,TGCGCCAGCAGCTTTACCACGGGACTATCGAACACCGGGGAGCTGTTTTTT
.,TRBJ1-3,once,TRBV11-2,CASSPQSSGNTIYF,TGTGCCAGCAGCCCCCAGAGCTCTGGAAACACCATATATTTT
.,TRBJ2-6,.,TRBV23-1,CASARGLGDFSMRSF,TGCGCCAGCGCCCGTGGGCTAGGTGACTTCTCTATGAGGTCTTTC
TRBD2,TRBJ2-3,.,TRBV27,CASSLGLATDTQYF,TGTGCCAGCAGTCTCGGACTAGCCACAGATACGCAGTATTTT
TRBD1,TRBJ1-1,.,TRBV29-1,CSGKTGTGDTEAFF,TGCAGCGGGAAAACCGGGACAGGGGACACTGAAGCTTTCTTT
TRBD2,TRBJ2-1,.,TRBV7-9,CASSPSGSFSYNEQFF,TGTGCCAGCAGCCCTAGCGGGAGTTTCTCCTACAATGAGCAGTTCTTC
.,TRBJ1-1,.,TRBV18,CASSPPVNTEAFF,TGTGCCAGCTCACCACCTGTGAACACTGAAGCTTTCTTT
TRBD2,TRBJ2-1,.,TRBV4-2,CASSHTGTSEISEQFF,TGTGCCAGCAGCCACACCGGGACTAGCGAAATTAGTGAGCAGTTCTTC
.,TRBJ2-2,.,TRBV7-3,CASSLMSRGRELFF,TGTGCCAGCAGCTTAATGTCCCGGGGCCGGGAGCTGTTTTTT
.,TRBJ2-3,.,TRBV19,CASSIDQDTQYF,TGTGCCAGTAGTATAGATCAAGATACGCAGTATTTT
.,TRBJ1-2,once,TRBV25-1,CASSESYVPLGGYTF,TGTGCCAGCAGTGAATCGTACGTTCCCCTGGGGGGCTACACCTTC
TRBD2,TRBJ2-1,once,TRBV7-9,CASSSSSGNSYNEQFF,TGTGCCAGCAGCTCCTCTAGCGGGAATTCCTACAATGAGCAGTTCTTC
.,TRBJ1-5,.,TRBV9,CASSANQPQHF,TGTGCCAGCAGCGCCAATCAGCCCCAGCATTTT
.,TRBJ2-7,.,TRBV19,CASSTPGASQYF,TGTGCCAGTAGTACCCCCGGTGCCTCGCAGTACTTC
.,TRBJ1-5,.,TRBV19,CASRISRGNQPQHF,TGTGCCAGTAGGATCTCCCGGGGCAATCAGCCCCAGCATTTT
TRBD1,TRBJ1-1,.,TRBV2,CASLSQGGNTEAFF,TGTGCCAGCTTATCTCAGGGGGGGAACACTGAAGCTTTCTTT
TRBD2,TRBJ2-1,.,TRBV7-3,CASSGPVKPRTSGKTEQFF,TGTGCCAGCAGCGGGCCTGTGAAACCCCGGACTAGCGGGAAGACTGAGCAGTTCTTC
.,TRBJ2-1,.,TRBV15,CATRSASRREQFF,TGTGCCACCAGAAGCGCCTCCCGGAGGGAGCAGTTCTTC
.,TRBJ1-2,.,TRBV18,CASSPPDWGEDYGYTF,TGTGCCAGCTCACCACCGGACTGGGGGGAGGACTATGGCTACACCTTC
.,TRBJ1-1,.,TRBV27,CASSFQVAHEAFF,TGTGCCAGCAGTTTTCAGGTCGCGCATGAAGCTTTCTTT
TRBD1,TRBJ2-7,once,TRBV5-6,CASSLFGTGGFGEQYF,TGTGCCAGCAGCTTGTTCGGGACAGGGGGTTTTGGCGAGCAGTACTTC